A selection of T cell receptor beta chains follows, all from one sample in a study of graft-versus-host responses after intestinal transplantation. Sequenced by immunoSEQ multiplex PCR; TCRdb stores in-frame clones only, minus some. The sample yields under 65,000 clones, 94% seen once. Their antigens remain unidentified. The sample consisted of unstimulated CD4+ T cells sorted from spleen or lymph node cells, taken before transplant. Receptors were obtained from a human donor who was the organ donor for an intestinal transplant. Both conserved end residues are part of each CDR3. The D gene is left open where the match is weak. Rows may omit the clone size; those that give it use once, few, many or a size class.

TRBD1	TRBV28	NA	TRBJ2-7	CASSFLTGGAYEQYF	TGTGCCAGCAGTTTTTTAACAGGGGGCGCATACGAGCAGTACTTC
NA	TRBV4-1	few	TRBJ2-7	CASSHPGTQAYEQYF	TGTGCCAGCAGCCACCCCGGGACCCAGGCCTACGAGCAGTACTTC
NA	TRBV5-4	NA	TRBJ2-3	CASSRAPTDTQYF	TGTGCCAGCAGCAGGGCCCCCACAGATACGCAGTATTTT
NA	TRBV7-3	NA	TRBJ2-3	CASSLTAFTDTQYF	TGTGCCAGCAGCTTGACAGCGTTTACAGATACGCAGTATTTT
TRBD1	TRBV2	NA	TRBJ1-5	CASRRTGNQPQHF	TGTGCCAGCAGGAGGACAGGAAATCAGCCCCAGCATTTT
NA	TRBV7-2	NA	TRBJ2-1	CASSRTYNEQFF	TGTGCCAGCAGCCGTACCTACAATGAGCAGTTCTTC
TRBD1	TRBV9	once	TRBJ2-2	CASSLQTGDSGELFF	TGTGCCAGCAGCCTACAAACAGGGGATAGCGGGGAGCTGTTTTTT
TRBD1	TRBV7-2	NA	TRBJ1-1	CASSRLQGANTEAFF	TGTGCCAGCAGCCGACTCCAGGGGGCGAACACTGAAGCTTTCTTT
TRBD1	TRBV4-1	NA	TRBJ1-1	CASSQESGQLQYSEAFF	TGCGCCAGCAGCCAAGAATCGGGACAGCTTCAATATTCTGAAGCTTTCTTT
NA	TRBV20-1	NA	TRBJ2-1	CSAGGINEQFF	TGCAGTGCTGGCGGGATCAATGAGCAGTTCTTC
TRBD1	TRBV19	NA	TRBJ2-2	CASSIPTGGGSGELFF	TGTGCCAGTAGTATCCCGACAGGGGGCGGTTCCGGGGAGCTGTTTTTT
NA	TRBV5-4	NA	TRBJ2-3	CASSLRAGWADTQYF	TGTGCCAGCAGCTTGCGGGCAGGGTGGGCAGATACGCAGTATTTT
NA	TRBV21-1	NA	TRBJ1-6	CASSKRTPRGSPLHF	TGTGCCAGCTCGAAACGGACCCCTAGGGGTTCACCCCTCCACTTT
TRBD2	TRBV7-9	NA	TRBJ2-7	CASSSSASGYYEQYF	TGTGCCAGCAGCTCGTCGGCTAGCGGATACTACGAGCAGTACTTC
TRBD2	TRBV6-4	NA	TRBJ2-3	CASSLNGLDPTDTQYF	TGTGCCAGCAGTTTAAACGGACTAGACCCCACAGATACGCAGTATTTT
NA	TRBV6-5	NA	TRBJ1-6	CASSYRDNSPLHF	TGTGCCAGCAGTTACAGGGATAATTCACCCCTCCACTTT
NA	TRBV4-2	once	TRBJ1-4	CASSPEGGKLFF	TGTGCCAGCAGCCCAGAGGGCGGAAAACTGTTTTTT
NA	TRBV2	NA	TRBJ1-2	CASRRYTYGYTF	TGTGCCAGCAGACGATACACCTATGGCTACACCTTC
TRBD1	TRBV4-3	NA	TRBJ1-2	CASSQAEGQGALYGYTF	TGCGCCAGCAGCCAAGCAGAGGGACAGGGGGCACTTTATGGCTACACCTTC
NA	TRBV10-3	NA	TRBJ2-5	CAISESEETQYF	TGTGCCATCAGTGAGTCGGAGGAGACCCAGTACTTC
NA	TRBV18	NA	TRBJ1-1	CASSPPLTLNTEAFF	TGTGCCAGCTCACCACCGCTTACATTGAACACTGAAGCTTTCTTT
NA	TRBV9	few	TRBJ2-6	CASTRTGANVLTF	TGTGCCAGTACTCGAACTGGGGCCAACGTCCTGACTTTC
TRBD1	TRBV4-1	NA	TRBJ2-5	CASSLQGVGETQYF	TGCGCCAGCAGCCTCCAGGGGGTCGGAGAGACCCAGTACTTC
TRBD1	TRBV4-1	NA	TRBJ1-5	CASSQPGGKRSDQPQHF	TGCGCCAGCAGCCAACCAGGGGGCAAGAGAAGTGATCAGCCCCAGCATTTT
NA	TRBV7-4	once	TRBJ1-3	CASSSLVVGRGGTLGNTIYF	TGTGCCAGCAGCTCACTAGTAGTGGGTCGTGGGGGGACGCTAGGAAACACCATATATTTT
NA	TRBV6-5	NA	TRBJ1-2	CASSYSVDGYGYTF	TGTGCCAGCAGTTACTCCGTTGACGGCTATGGCTACACCTTC
TRBD1	TRBV19	NA	TRBJ1-5	CASRTGGSNQPQHF	TGTGCCAGTAGGACAGGGGGCAGCAATCAGCCCCAGCATTTT
NA	TRBV6-6	NA	TRBJ1-3	CASSYEGNTIYF	TGTGCCAGCAGTTACGAGGGAAACACCATATATTTT
NA	TRBV2	NA	TRBJ1-2	CASTQGRLYGYTF	TGTGCCAGCACTCAGGGTAGGCTCTATGGCTACACCTTC
TRBD2	TRBV4-1	NA	TRBJ2-3	CASSQVGRGGQDTQYF	TGCGCCAGCAGCCAAGTCGGCCGGGGGGGCCAAGATACGCAGTATTTT
NA	TRBV21-1	NA	TRBJ2-7	CASSKARGDCYEQYF	TGTGCCAGCAGCAAAGCACGAGGGGACTGCTACGAGCAGTACTTC
NA	TRBV30	NA	TRBJ2-6	CAWLGQSRANVLTF	TGTGCCTGGTTGGGACAAAGTCGGGCCAACGTCCTGACTTTC
NA	TRBV6-1	NA	TRBJ2-7	CAGTPREEQYF	TGTGCCGGCACCCCCCGTGAAGAGCAGTACTTC
NA	TRBV7-3	NA	TRBJ2-3	CASSLSVGGDTQYF	TGTGCCAGCAGCTTATCGGTAGGGGGAGATACGCAGTATTTT
TRBD1	TRBV30	NA	TRBJ1-3	CAWDRGGNTIYF	TGTGCCTGGGACAGGGGGGGAAACACCATATATTTT
TRBD2	TRBV7-2	NA	TRBJ2-1	CASSLVTTSGYNEQFF	TGTGCCAGCAGCTTAGTGACGACTAGCGGTTACAATGAGCAGTTCTTC
NA	TRBV5-4	NA	TRBJ2-5	CASSLPSHQETQYF	TGTGCCAGCAGCCTCCCCAGCCACCAAGAGACCCAGTACTTC
TRBD1	TRBV9	NA	TRBJ1-2	CASSVGTAKLYGYTF	TGTGCCAGCAGCGTCGGGACAGCGAAACTCTATGGCTACACCTTC
NA	TRBV5-6	NA	TRBJ2-3	CASDGGADTQYF	TGTGCCAGCGATGGCGGCGCAGATACGCAGTATTTT